This TCR beta chain was found in a study of T cell responses to AZD1222 COVID-19 vaccine. Notes on the study in general: No day 14 peak samples; only post-peak repertoires were characterized. Spike-specific TCR depth and breadth grew after two AZD1222 doses.

As regards this clone: The target antigen is unknown.

Repertoires were generated with immunoSEQ multiplex PCR, while TCRdb's copy carries only in-frame clones and drops some. The sample carries some 190,000 clones, 80% to 95% recorded once. The sequence derives from an adult who received the AZD1222 COVID-19 vaccine. Source: peripheral blood, taken 28 days after the second AZD1222 dose.

CDR3 bases: TGTGCCAGCAGCCAGAGACAGGGGGTTATCCTTGGCTCCTACGAGCAGTACTTC. This gives the protein CASSQRQGVILGSYEQYF. The chain is built from TRBV3-1 (or the pseudogene TRBV3-2) and TRBJ2-7; 9 bases fit TRBD1. Germline CDR1 LGHDT, CDR2 YNNKEL (reference sequence). The CDR3 consists of 18 residues. With 3 bases clipped from V and 0 bases from J, the junction kept 12 bases outside the gene matches.